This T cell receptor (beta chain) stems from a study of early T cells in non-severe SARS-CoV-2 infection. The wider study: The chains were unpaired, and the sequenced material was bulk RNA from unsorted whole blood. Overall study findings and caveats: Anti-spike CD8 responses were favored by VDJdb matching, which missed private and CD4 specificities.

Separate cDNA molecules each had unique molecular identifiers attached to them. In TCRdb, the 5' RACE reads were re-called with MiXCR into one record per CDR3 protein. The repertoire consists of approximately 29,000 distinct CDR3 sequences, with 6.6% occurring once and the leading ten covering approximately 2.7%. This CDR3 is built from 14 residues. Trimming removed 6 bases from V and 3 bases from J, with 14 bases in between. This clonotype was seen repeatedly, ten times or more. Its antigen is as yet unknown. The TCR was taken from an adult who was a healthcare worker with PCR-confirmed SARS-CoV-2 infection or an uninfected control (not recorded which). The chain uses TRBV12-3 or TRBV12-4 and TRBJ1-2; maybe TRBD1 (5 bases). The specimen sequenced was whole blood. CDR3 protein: CASSDRRAHYGYTF. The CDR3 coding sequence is TGTGCCAGCAGCGACAGACGGGCTCACTATGGCTACACCTTC.